These T cell receptor beta chains were read from a single sample in a study of blood T cell repertoires in COVID-19. Profiled with immunoSEQ multiplex PCR; TCRdb holds only in-frame clones, not every one. The sample holds nearly 70,000 clones; around 80% are singletons and the top ten take about a tenth. Material: peripheral blood. Source of these receptors: a woman aged 80 or over with acute or convalescent COVID-19. Both conserved end residues are part of each CDR3. A D gene is named only where the DNA matches it firmly. Where a row states a size, it is once, few, many or the class of an expanded clone; other rows omit it.

TRBV19	TRBJ1-5	TRBD1	-	CASSLGQGRTQPQHF	TGTGCCAGTAGTTTAGGACAGGGTAGGACGCAGCCCCAGCATTTT
TRBV29-1	TRBJ1-5	-	-	CSVRTANQPQHF	TGCAGCGTTCGGACAGCAAATCAGCCCCAGCATTTT
TRBV20-1	TRBJ1-1	-	-	CSASDRMGAFF	TGCAGTGCTAGTGACAGGATGGGAGCTTTCTTT
TRBV5-1	TRBJ1-4	-	-	CASSPTGGPEKLFF	TGCGCCAGCAGCCCGACGGGAGGTCCTGAAAAACTGTTTTTT
TRBV19	TRBJ2-7	TRBD2	-	CASSEGAGAGEQYF	TGTGCCAGTAGTGAAGGAGCGGGGGCCGGGGAGCAGTACTTC
TRBV9	TRBJ1-6	-	-	CASSATRPSNNSPLHF	TGTGCCAGCAGCGCGACTAGGCCGTCGAATAATTCACCCCTCCACTTT
TRBV19	TRBJ1-1	-	-	CASSPTMNTEAFF	TGTGCCAGTAGCCCTACCATGAACACTGAAGCTTTCTTT
TRBV2	TRBJ2-7	TRBD1	-	CASSEARAGGEQYF	TGTGCCAGCAGTGAAGCGCGGGCAGGGGGCGAGCAGTACTTC
TRBV5-1	TRBJ1-5	TRBD1	-	CASSPGDSIINQPQHF	TGCGCCAGCAGCCCAGGGGACAGTATTATCAATCAGCCCCAGCATTTT
TRBV19	TRBJ2-5	TRBD2	once	CASSIGALAGNQETQYF	TGTGCCAGTAGTATTGGGGCATTAGCGGGAAATCAAGAGACCCAGTACTTC
TRBV19	TRBJ1-1	-	once	CASSIGGTGNTEAFF	TGTGCCAGTAGTATTGGAGGGACGGGGAACACTGAAGCTTTCTTT
TRBV2	TRBJ1-1	TRBD1	-	CASSELMHRGRGKAFF	TGTGCCAGCAGCGAACTAATGCACAGGGGGCGAGGTAAGGCTTTCTTT
TRBV19	TRBJ2-7	TRBD1	-	CASRTSGQVNYEQYF	TGTGCCAGTAGGACCTCGGGACAGGTTAACTACGAGCAGTACTTC
TRBV2	TRBJ1-2	-	-	CASDQGPNYGYTF	TGTGCCAGTGATCAGGGTCCTAACTATGGCTACACCTTC
TRBV29-1	TRBJ2-3	-	-	CSGLDTDTQYF	TGCAGCGGCCTAGACACAGATACGCAGTATTTT
TRBV6-5	TRBJ1-1	-	few	CATLPGWLNTEAFF	TGTGCCACTCTTCCGGGGTGGTTGAACACTGAAGCTTTCTTT
TRBV3-1/TRBV3-2	TRBJ1-6	TRBD1	-	CASSQGQGFNSPLHF	TGTGCCAGCAGCCAGGGACAGGGATTTAATTCACCCCTCCACTTT
TRBV19	TRBJ2-1	TRBD1	few	CASSLRQGYNEQFF	TGTGCCAGTAGTCTCCGACAGGGCTACAATGAGCAGTTCTTC